These T cell receptor beta chains were read from a single sample in a study of vaccination effects on CD4 cells after COVID-19. These receptors' targets are unknown. The table came from immunoSEQ multiplex PCR; TCRdb's copy has only in-frame clones and leaves some out. Here the sample spans some 68,000 clones, approximately 72% being singletons. The material was CD4+ T cells from PBMCs cultured with HCoV-OC43 spike peptides, obtained before COVID-19 vaccination. The receptor set was obtained from a human donor who received a COVID-19 vaccine. CDR3s include the opening cysteine and the closing phenylalanine or tryptophan. A D gene is named only where the DNA matches it firmly. Clone size is not always given. Where it is, it says once, few, many or a class for expanded clones.

DNA: TGTGCCAGCAGTGACTCTGGAGGGACAACTGAAGCTTTCTTT
CDR3: CASSDSGGTTEAFF
D: -
J: TRBJ1-1
V: TRBV6-4
size: -

DNA: TGTGCCTGGAACAGTTTAAGCCAAGAGACCCAGTACTTC
CDR3: CAWNSLSQETQYF
D: -
J: TRBJ2-5
V: TRBV30
size: -

DNA: TGTGCCAGCAGCCGCCAGATTACGACAGGGGCCGGGGAGCTGTTTTTT
CDR3: CASSRQITTGAGELFF
D: TRBD1
J: TRBJ2-2
V: TRBV7-2
size: few

DNA: TGTGCCAGCAGCGAAACAGGGGCTGGGGCCAACGTCCTGACTTTC
CDR3: CASSETGAGANVLTF
D: TRBD1
J: TRBJ2-6
V: TRBV5-4
size: -

DNA: TGTGCCAGCAGCCTGGACAGCGGGAATAATTCACCCCTCCACTTT
CDR3: CASSLDSGNNSPLHF
D: -
J: TRBJ1-6
V: TRBV5-4
size: once

DNA: TGTGCCAGCAGCTTGGCTGGAGGGGATTCACCCCTCCACTTT
CDR3: CASSLAGGDSPLHF
D: -
J: TRBJ1-6
V: TRBV5-4
size: -

DNA: TGCGCCAGCAGCCAAGACGCCGGAAACTCCTATGGCTACACCTTC
CDR3: CASSQDAGNSYGYTF
D: -
J: TRBJ1-2
V: TRBV4-3
size: -

DNA: TGTGCCAGCAGTCCCGGGGGACAGCCTTTCTATGGCTACACCTTC
CDR3: CASSPGGQPFYGYTF
D: TRBD1
J: TRBJ1-2
V: TRBV27
size: -

DNA: TGTGCCAGCAGGTTTCCGCGTGGCTACACCTTC
CDR3: CASRFPRGYTF
D: -
J: TRBJ1-2
V: TRBV6-5
size: -

DNA: TGTGCCAGCCGGTGGGGCCCCGGGAAACTGTTTTTT
CDR3: CASRWGPGKLFF
D: -
J: TRBJ1-4
V: TRBV14
size: -

DNA: TGTGCCAGCAGCCGAAGCTTAGGGGTAAATACGCAGTATTTT
CDR3: CASSRSLGVNTQYF
D: -
J: TRBJ2-3
V: TRBV11-1
size: few

DNA: TGTGCCAGCAGCCCACTCCGGGGACCTTATCTGGATGAGCAGTTCTTC
CDR3: CASSPLRGPYLDEQFF
D: -
J: TRBJ2-1
V: TRBV11-2
size: -

DNA: TGTGCCACTCATGGATCGGGACAGGAAAACTATGGCTACACCTTC
CDR3: CATHGSGQENYGYTF
D: TRBD1
J: TRBJ1-2
V: TRBV2
size: -

DNA: TGTGCCAGCCACCAAACCCCGGGAACCCTTCTCACAGATACGCAGTATTTT
CDR3: CASHQTPGTLLTDTQYF
D: -
J: TRBJ2-3
V: TRBV28
size: -

DNA: TGTGCCAGCAGCTTATTGGGGGACGCCAATCAGCCCCAGCATTTT
CDR3: CASSLLGDANQPQHF
D: -
J: TRBJ1-5
V: TRBV7-2
size: -

DNA: TGCGCCAGCAGCCCATCGAGGTGGCCGAACACCGGGGAGCTGTTTTTT
CDR3: CASSPSRWPNTGELFF
D: -
J: TRBJ2-2
V: TRBV5-1
size: few

DNA: TGTGCCAGTAGTCCCACTCGGGGACAGGGGGCTGGGGGCAATCAGCCCCAGCATTTT
CDR3: CASSPTRGQGAGGNQPQHF
D: TRBD1
J: TRBJ1-5
V: TRBV19
size: few

DNA: TGCGCCAGCAGCTTAGCTACTTCCTACAATGAGCAGTTCTTC
CDR3: CASSLATSYNEQFF
D: -
J: TRBJ2-1
V: TRBV5-1
size: -

DNA: TGTGCCAGTAGTATAGATCTAGGGAGCCGAAAGGAGCAGTTCTTC
CDR3: CASSIDLGSRKEQFF
D: -
J: TRBJ2-1
V: TRBV19
size: -

DNA: TGTGCCAGCAGCCACGGACTAGCGAGGGTGTACGATGAGCAGTTCTTC
CDR3: CASSHGLARVYDEQFF
D: TRBD2
J: TRBJ2-1
V: TRBV14
size: -

DNA: TGTGCCAGCAGTGGGTCACGTGAGGGTAGTGAAAAACTGTTTTTT
CDR3: CASSGSREGSEKLFF
D: -
J: TRBJ1-4
V: TRBV25-1
size: -

DNA: TGCGCCAGCAGTTCCGGGACTAGCGGGGGAACAGATACGCAGTATTTT
CDR3: CASSSGTSGGTDTQYF
D: TRBD2
J: TRBJ2-3
V: TRBV5-1
size: -

DNA: TGTGCCTGGGGGACGGCATATACAGCTTTCTTT
CDR3: CAWGTAYTAFF
D: -
J: TRBJ1-1
V: TRBV30
size: -

DNA: TGTGCCTGGAGTGGGACAGTTAGCTCCTACAATGAGCAGTTCTTC
CDR3: CAWSGTVSSYNEQFF
D: -
J: TRBJ2-1
V: TRBV30
size: -

DNA: TGTGCCAGTAGGAGACTAGCGGGGGGGCAAGAGACCCAGTACTTC
CDR3: CASRRLAGGQETQYF
D: TRBD2
J: TRBJ2-5
V: TRBV19
size: -

DNA: TGCGCCAGCAGCCAAGGGGCAGGGGGCTTGGAGACCCAGTACTTC
CDR3: CASSQGAGGLETQYF
D: TRBD1
J: TRBJ2-5
V: TRBV4-3
size: once

DNA: TGTGCCAGCAACCGCCGGACAGGGGTTATCAATGAGCAGTTCTTC
CDR3: CASNRRTGVINEQFF
D: TRBD1
J: TRBJ2-1
V: TRBV3-1/TRBV3-2
size: -

DNA: TGTGCCAGCAGCCAAGGAGCCCCCGCGAGTGGGAAGACCCAGTACTTC
CDR3: CASSQGAPASGKTQYF
D: -
J: TRBJ2-5
V: TRBV3-1/TRBV3-2
size: -

DNA: TGTGCCAGCAGGTTAGGACGCCCGACCGGGGAGCTGTTTTTT
CDR3: CASRLGRPTGELFF
D: -
J: TRBJ2-2
V: TRBV6-5
size: -

DNA: TGTGCCAGCACCTGGACAGGGGGAGGCGGTCAGCCCCAGCATTTT
CDR3: CASTWTGGGGQPQHF
D: TRBD1
J: TRBJ1-5
V: TRBV28
size: -

DNA: TGTGCCAGCAGTGAGGACGCTGGGAATACGCAGTATTTT
CDR3: CASSEDAGNTQYF
D: -
J: TRBJ2-3
V: TRBV2
size: -

DNA: TGTGCCAGTAGTATGGGGACAGGGGGCAATCAGCCCCAGCATTTT
CDR3: CASSMGTGGNQPQHF
D: TRBD1
J: TRBJ1-5
V: TRBV19
size: once

DNA: TGTGCCAGCTCACGGGGGGGGCCGCTGGATACGCAGTATTTT
CDR3: CASSRGGPLDTQYF
D: -
J: TRBJ2-3
V: TRBV18
size: -

DNA: TGTGCCAGTAGTATGGAGGGGGCGCCGGGGGGCACTGAAGCTTTCTTT
CDR3: CASSMEGAPGGTEAFF
D: TRBD1
J: TRBJ1-1
V: TRBV19
size: once

DNA: TGCGCCAGCAGCTTGGGGCCGGACGACTATGGCTACACCTTC
CDR3: CASSLGPDDYGYTF
D: -
J: TRBJ1-2
V: TRBV5-1
size: -

DNA: TGTGCCAGCAGGGACGGGGGGGCGATGAATTCACCCCTCCACTTT
CDR3: CASRDGGAMNSPLHF
D: -
J: TRBJ1-6
V: TRBV7-2
size: -

DNA: TGTGCCAGCAGCACCAGGGGGCAGATGAACACTGAAGCTTTCTTT
CDR3: CASSTRGQMNTEAFF
D: TRBD1
J: TRBJ1-1
V: TRBV13
size: -

DNA: TGTGCCAGCAGCTTAGCCCAGAACACCGGGGAGCTGTTTTTT
CDR3: CASSLAQNTGELFF
D: -
J: TRBJ2-2
V: TRBV7-2
size: few

DNA: TGTGCCAGCAGGTGGGCCCTTGACAGCCTGAACACTGAAGCTTTCTTT
CDR3: CASRWALDSLNTEAFF
D: -
J: TRBJ1-1
V: TRBV2
size: -

DNA: TGCAGCGTTGTCGGACAGGGGGCTTGGGGCTACACCTTC
CDR3: CSVVGQGAWGYTF
D: TRBD1
J: TRBJ1-2
V: TRBV29-1
size: -

DNA: TGTGCCAGTAGTAGGACAGGGATTCGCACAGATACGCAGTATTTT
CDR3: CASSRTGIRTDTQYF
D: TRBD1
J: TRBJ2-3
V: TRBV19
size: -

DNA: TGTGCCAGCAGCTCGGTAGCTGGGGGCGGGGAAAAACTGTTTTTT
CDR3: CASSSVAGGGEKLFF
D: -
J: TRBJ1-4
V: TRBV5-6
size: -

DNA: TGCGCCAGCAGCATCAGGGTGGGAGAGGCTGAAGCTTTCTTT
CDR3: CASSIRVGEAEAFF
D: -
J: TRBJ1-1
V: TRBV5-1
size: -

DNA: TGCAGCGCTGACCAAGGGACGGGCTACACCTTC
CDR3: CSADQGTGYTF
D: -
J: TRBJ1-2
V: TRBV29-1
size: once

DNA: TGTGCCACCAGCAGTAGCGGGAGCTACAATGAGCAGTTCTTC
CDR3: CATSSSGSYNEQFF
D: TRBD2
J: TRBJ2-1
V: TRBV15
size: -

DNA: TGTGCCAGCAGTGATCGGGGGTCGGGGGCTCTAGGAGCTTTCTTT
CDR3: CASSDRGSGALGAFF
D: -
J: TRBJ1-1
V: TRBV6-1
size: -

DNA: TGTGCCAGCAACTTCGGGACAGCTCAAGAGACCCAGTACTTC
CDR3: CASNFGTAQETQYF
D: TRBD1
J: TRBJ2-5
V: TRBV3-1/TRBV3-2
size: -

DNA: TGTGCCAGCAGCTCCGGGGGCACTGAGACCCAGTACTTC
CDR3: CASSSGGTETQYF
D: -
J: TRBJ2-5
V: TRBV5-4
size: -

DNA: TGTGCCAGCAGCCGACAGGGGCAGAACACTGAAGCTTTCTTT
CDR3: CASSRQGQNTEAFF
D: TRBD1
J: TRBJ1-1
V: TRBV7-9
size: -

DNA: TGCGCCAGCAGACAGGAGGTCAATTCACCCCTCCACTTT
CDR3: CASRQEVNSPLHF
D: -
J: TRBJ1-6
V: TRBV5-1
size: -

DNA: TGTGCCAGTGAGGTTTACAATGAGCAGTTCTTC
CDR3: CASEVYNEQFF
D: -
J: TRBJ2-1
V: TRBV7-2
size: -

DNA: TGTGCCATTCACGACGGGGCCTACAATGAGCAGTTCTTC
CDR3: CAIHDGAYNEQFF
D: -
J: TRBJ2-1
V: TRBV10-3
size: -

DNA: TGTGCCAGCAGCTTGTATTGGGCACAAGAAGCTTTCTTT
CDR3: CASSLYWAQEAFF
D: -
J: TRBJ1-1
V: TRBV5-4
size: -

DNA: TGTGCCAGCAGACTCAAACAGGGCAATGAGCAGTTCTTC
CDR3: CASRLKQGNEQFF
D: -
J: TRBJ2-1
V: TRBV6-1
size: -

DNA: TGTGCCAGCAGCTTAGTGGTGGCAGGGGGTAATTCACCCCTCCACTTT
CDR3: CASSLVVAGGNSPLHF
D: TRBD1
J: TRBJ1-6
V: TRBV7-2
size: few

DNA: TGCGCCAGCAGCCAAGTTCAGCCCCGTGTGTCTCAAGACTCTCGTTCTGGAAACACCATATATTTT
CDR3: CASSQVQPRVSQDSRSGNTIYF
D: -
J: TRBJ1-3
V: TRBV4-1
size: -

DNA: TGTGCCAGCAGCCTACATGGAAACACCATATATTTT
CDR3: CASSLHGNTIYF
D: -
J: TRBJ1-3
V: TRBV3-1/TRBV3-2
size: once